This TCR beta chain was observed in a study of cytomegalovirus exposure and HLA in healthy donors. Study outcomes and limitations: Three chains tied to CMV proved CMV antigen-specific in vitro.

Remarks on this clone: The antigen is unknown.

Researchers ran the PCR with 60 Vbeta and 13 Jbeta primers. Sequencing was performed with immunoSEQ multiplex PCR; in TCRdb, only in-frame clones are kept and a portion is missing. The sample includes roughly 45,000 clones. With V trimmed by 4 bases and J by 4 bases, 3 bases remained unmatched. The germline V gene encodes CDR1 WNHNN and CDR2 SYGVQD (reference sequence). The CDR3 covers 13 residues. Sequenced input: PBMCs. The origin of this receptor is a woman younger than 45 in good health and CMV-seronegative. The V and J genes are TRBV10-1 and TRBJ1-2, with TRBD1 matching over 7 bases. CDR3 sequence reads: CASSVDRLYGYTF. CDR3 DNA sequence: TGCGCCAGCAGTGTGGACAGGCTCTATGGCTACACCTTC.